Presented here are 31 T cell receptor beta chains from one specimen sequenced in a study of OX40 agonist ivuxolimab in advanced cancers. Libraries were made using the immunoSEQ multiplex PCR assay. TCRdb holds this immuneACCESS table with in-frame rearrangements only. Some clones are missing; in checked studies, unresolved V genes explain under half, and the rest has no known cause. This sample has tens of thousands of clones in its table, and 70% to 90% of those were observed once. The biggest ten clones account for 0.65% to 0.8% of the sample. The material was CD4+ or CD8+ T cells sorted from blood, obtained in a trial of the OX40 agonist ivuxolimab. The origin of the receptors is an adult with an advanced solid tumor such as melanoma, head and neck, liver or kidney cancer.

J is TRBJ2-1 and V is TRBV5-4, with D perhaps matching TRBD1 (6 bases). This CDR3 has 18 amino acids. Trimming pared 4 bases from V and 0 bases from J, leaving 20 bases between. CDR1 is SGHNT, CDR2 YYREEE, per germline (reference sequence). The chain's CDR3 is CASSPTGRGISSYNEQFF. The CDR3, as DNA: TGTGCCAGCAGCCCGACAGGCCGGGGAATCAGCTCCTACAATGAGCAGTTCTTC.

The V call is TRBV9, the J call TRBJ1-1, with TRBD1 matching 7 bases. CDR1 is SGDLS and CDR2 is YYNGEE in the germline V gene. The CDR3 runs to 17 residues. Unmatched junction bases numbered 8, after V lost 0 bases and J lost 0 bases. This chain's CDR3 is CASSVVSKGTVNTEAFF. The CDR3 nucleotides are TGTGCCAGCAGCGTAGTTTCGAAGGGGACAGTGAACACTGAAGCTTTCTTT.

The chain has TRBV7-9 and TRBJ2-7; no clear D. V was cut by 4 bases and J by 4 bases, with 5 bases left in between. The CDR3 sequence is 11 residues long. Germline V lookup: CDR1 SEHNR, CDR2 FQNEAQ (reference sequence). The CDR3 sequence: CASSSEYEQYF. CDR3 bases: TGTGCCAGCAGCTCAGAATACGAGCAGTACTTC.

This chain joins TRBV7-2 and TRBJ2-2; TRBD1 or TRBD2 may be the D gene (5 bases each). Germline lookup yields CDR1 SGHTA and CDR2 FQGNSA. This CDR3 spans 14 amino acids. Trimming pared 6 bases from V and 1 base from J, leaving 9 bases between. The chain's CDR3 is CASSGTVNTGELFF. The CDR3 nucleotides read TGTGCCAGCAGTGGGACGGTGAACACCGGGGAGCTGTTTTTT.

The chain joins TRBV6-6 to TRBJ2-4; TRBD1 is a possible D gene (6 bases). Germline CDR1 and CDR2: MNHNY and SVGAGI (reference sequence). Trimming pared 4 bases from V and 3 bases from J, leaving 10 bases between. This CDR3 has 14 residues. The CDR3 spells CASSSQGSKNIQYF. CDR3 DNA: TGTGCCAGCAGTTCGCAGGGGAGCAAAAACATTCAGTACTTC.

The chain couples TRBV5-1 to TRBJ2-2; 9 bases map to TRBD1. The CDR3 totals 15 residues. CDR1 is SGHRS, CDR2 YFSETQ, per germline. V was clipped by 3 bases and J by 4 bases; unmatched bases: 4. CDR3 in DNA: TGCGCCAGCAGCTCCACGACAGGGGGCACCGGGGAGCTGTTTTTT. Translating it yields CASSSTTGGTGELFF.

The chain combines TRBV6-4 with TRBJ2-6; tentative D call: TRBD1 (6 bases). Germline V gene data show CDR1 as MRHNA and CDR2 as SNTAGT. V was shortened by 5 bases and J by 0 bases, with 14 bases between the two germline ends. This CDR3 is built from 17 residues. This CDR3 reads CASSKLSGVSGANVLTF. CDR3 sequence (DNA): TGTGCCAGCAGTAAACTATCAGGGGTCTCTGGGGCCAACGTCCTGACTTTC.

The chain has TRBV10-1 and TRBJ1-1, with D hard to call. The V end was cut by 0 bases, the J end by 7 bases, with 6 bases between. The CDR3 extends over 12 amino acids. Germline V gene lookup returns CDR1 WNHNN and CDR2 SYGVQD (reference sequence). In DNA form, the CDR3 reads TGCGCCAGCAGTGAGTCGTCTCGTGAAGCTTTCTTT. Protein: CASSESSREAFF.

The chain combines TRBV6-5 with TRBJ1-5; 8 bases align to TRBD1. The length of the CDR3 is 13 residues. V was clipped by 10 bases and J by 7 bases; unmatched bases: 9. Germline V gene sequence: CDR1 MNHEY, CDR2 SVGAGI. Written as DNA, the CDR3 is TGTGCCACCCGGGGGCCAGGGGGCCAGCCCCAGCATTTT. Its translation is CATRGPGGQPQHF.

This rearrangement joins TRBV5-5 to TRBJ1-1, with 11 positions matching TRBD1. In germline, CDR1 is SGHKS, CDR2 YYEKEE (reference sequence). V lost 4 bases to trimming and J lost 0 bases; unmatched junction nucleotides: 5. The CDR3 spans 16 residues. CDR3 in DNA: TGTGCCAGCAGCCCACAGGACAGGGGGCTGAACACTGAAGCTTTCTTT. Translating gives CASSPQDRGLNTEAFF.

The chain employs TRBV2 and TRBJ2-3; a possible D gene is TRBD1 (6 bases). The V end lost 6 bases, the J end lost 4 bases, and 14 bases lay between the germline ends. CDR1 and CDR2 (germline): SNHLY, FYNNEI. This CDR3 has 14 residues. CDR3 region: CASSLQGAPDTQYF. Here the CDR3 DNA reads TGTGCCAGCAGCCTACAGGGAGCACCAGATACGCAGTATTTT.

This chain connects TRBV6-5 to TRBJ1-5; maybe TRBD1 (6 bases). This CDR3 is built from 15 residues. V was trimmed by 6 bases and J by 5 bases, leaving 17 bases between them. The germline CDR1 and CDR2 sequences are MNHEY and SVGAGI. In nucleotides, the CDR3 is TGTGCCAGCAGAACAGGGTACGGAGGCGATCAGCCCCAGCATTTT. Protein sequence: CASRTGYGGDQPQHF.

The chain employs TRBV7-6 and TRBJ2-5, with D perhaps matching TRBD2 (5 bases). Trimming removed 5 bases from V and 4 bases from J, with 14 bases in between. In germline, CDR1 is SGHVS, CDR2 FNYEAQ. The CDR3 is made up of 14 amino acids. CDR3 in amino acids: CASSPDSVRETQYF. The CDR3 DNA is TGTGCCAGCAGCCCGGACTCCGTAAGAGAGACCCAGTACTTC.

This clone has only a few counts. The chain links TRBV7-8 to TRBJ2-1; no reliable D call. From germline, CDR1 is SGHVS and CDR2 FQNEAQ. V dropped 1 base and J dropped 7 bases, with 11 bases sitting between them. The CDR3 spans 14 residues. CDR3 in DNA: TGTGCCAGCAGCTTAGGGCAATGGCTGAATGAGCAGTTCTTC. This translates into CASSLGQWLNEQFF. The full variable domain, its missing parts supplied by reference TRBV7-8 and TRBJ2-1, is GAGVSQSPRYKVAKRGQDVALRCDPISGHVSLFWYQQALGQGPEFLTYFQNEAQLDKSGLPSDRFFAERPEGSVSTLKIQRTQQEDSAVYLCASSLGQWLNEQFFGPGTRLTVL.

This chain joins TRBV18 and TRBJ1-1, with D possibly matching TRBD1 (6 bases). Trimming stripped 4 bases from V and 0 bases from J, with 12 bases between. This CDR3 is 15 amino acids long. Germline CDR1 and CDR2: KGHSH and LQKENI. The chain's CDR3 is CASSLGAGVNTEAFF. CDR3 DNA sequence: TGTGCCAGCTCACTGGGGGCCGGGGTGAACACTGAAGCTTTCTTT.

This chain joins TRBV30 and TRBJ2-5; 10 nucleotides match TRBD2. The CDR3 has 17 residues. V trimming: 1 base; J trimming: 4 bases; junction bases outside the gene matches: 12. Germline V gene sequence: CDR1 GTSNPN, CDR2 SVGIG (reference sequence). CDR3 in amino acids: CAWSAKRGGQARETQYF. In DNA, the CDR3 is TGTGCCTGGAGTGCAAAGCGGGGGGGCCAGGCAAGAGAGACCCAGTACTTC.

The chain is built from TRBV29-1 and TRBJ1-1; D is perhaps TRBD1 (5 bases). Germline V gene data show CDR1 as SQVTM and CDR2 as ANQGSEA. Trimming pared 4 bases from V and 6 bases from J, leaving 21 bases between. CDR3 size: 15 residues. CDR3 amino acids: CSVARALSGDAEAFF. CDR3 bases: TGCAGCGTTGCCAGGGCGTTGAGTGGAGACGCTGAAGCTTTCTTT.

V gene TRBV6-1 combines with J gene TRBJ1-5; TRBD1 is a possible D gene (5 bases). V lost 8 bases and J lost 6, with 17 bases in between. Germline CDR1 MNHNS, CDR2 SASEGT. There are 14 residues in the CDR3. The DNA for the CDR3 is TGTGCCAGCCGGGGGGGAGTGTATAGTCAGCCCCAGCATTTT. Residues: CASRGGVYSQPQHF.

Remarks on this clone: This same CDR3 is encoded by further DNA sequences in the sample. V usage is TRBV7-2 and J usage is TRBJ1-5, with D uncertain. V lost 6 bases and J 2 bases, leaving 8 bases between the germline ends. CDR1 and CDR2 from the germline V gene are SGHTA and FQGNSA. The CDR3 spans 13 residues. Written as DNA, the CDR3 is TGTGCCAGCAGTTCCACCGGCAATCAGCCCCAGCATTTT. The encoded protein is CASSSTGNQPQHF.

The DNA of the CDR3 is TGTGCTAGTGGTTTGGCCCAAGCTTGGGACAGGGTAGAGACCCAGTACTTC. This translates into CASGLAQAWDRVETQYF. The genes are TRBV12-5 and TRBJ2-5, with 9 bases identical to TRBD1. V lost 1 base to trimming and J lost 4 bases; unmatched junction nucleotides: 10. Looked up from germline, CDR1 is LGHNT and CDR2 is FRNRAP. The CDR3 is 17 amino acids.

The J gene is TRBJ2-7, the V gene TRBV11-3, with no clear D. V was shortened by 5 bases and J by 2 bases, with 13 bases between the two germline ends. Germline V CDR1 and CDR2: SGHNT, YENEEA. CDR3 length: 14 amino acids. This CDR3 reads CASSPGWNPYEQYF. Here the CDR3 DNA reads TGTGCCAGCAGCCCGGGTTGGAACCCCTACGAGCAGTACTTC.

The gene calls are TRBV6-1 and TRBJ1-1, with D perhaps matching TRBD1 (5 bases). The germline gives CDR1 MNHNS, CDR2 SASEGT. Trimming stripped 0 bases from V and 3 bases from J, with 14 bases between. This CDR3 spans 16 amino acids. In nucleotides, the CDR3 is TGTGCCAGCAGTGAAGCGGAAGGTGGGGCCTACACTGAAGCTTTCTTT. Its translation is CASSEAEGGAYTEAFF.

The chain combines TRBV7-2 with TRBJ2-2; 8 bases agree with TRBD2. Trimming removed 0 bases from V and 13 bases from J; junction bases left unmatched: 4. In germline, CDR1 is SGHTA, CDR2 FQGNSA. The CDR3 is 13 amino acids. The CDR3 spells CASSLARGAGLFF. CDR3 sequence (DNA): TGTGCCAGCAGCTTAGCGCGGGGGGCAGGGCTGTTTTTT.

The rearrangement joins TRBV19 to TRBJ1-2; the match to TRBD1 covers 9 bases. V lost 6 bases and J lost 10; bases outside the gene matches: 6. Germline CDR1 reads LNHDA; CDR2 reads SQIVND (reference sequence). This CDR3 spans 12 amino acids. DNA for the CDR3: TGTGCCAGTAGCGGACAGGGGCTCGTCTACACCTTC. Translation gives CASSGQGLVYTF.

This chain connects TRBV27 to TRBJ2-5, with 10 bases identical to TRBD1. Germline V gene lookup returns CDR1 MNHEY and CDR2 SMNVEV (reference sequence). This CDR3 region has 15 residues. Trimming at V came to 5 bases and at J to 5 bases, leaving 8 bases not matched to a gene. The CDR3 coding sequence is TGTGCCAGCAGTCCGATGACAGGGGGCCGGGAGACCCAGTACTTC. This codes for CASSPMTGGRETQYF.

This chain joins TRBV5-4 and TRBJ1-1; D is undetermined. Germline CDR1 reads SGHNT; CDR2 reads YYREEE (reference sequence). CDR3 length equals 13 residues. V was cut by 1 base and J by 6 bases, with 10 bases left in between. CDR3 DNA sequence: TGTGCCAGCAGCTTGTCGGAGTTGGCTGAAGCTTTCTTT. It specifies CASSLSELAEAFF.

This chain uses TRBV19 with TRBJ2-1; D is uncertain. The CDR3 length is 14 residues. CDR1 and CDR2 (germline): LNHDA, SQIVND (reference sequence). Trimming took off 1 base at V and 4 bases at J, with 8 bases between the two ends. The CDR3: CASSIGVDYNEQFF. The CDR3 nucleotides are TGTGCCAGTAGTATAGGGGTGGATTACAATGAGCAGTTCTTC.

The chain is built from TRBV6-5 and TRBJ1-2; tentatively, D is TRBD1 (6 bases). The CDR3 is 14 residues long. The V end was cut by 8 bases, the J end by 5 bases, with 18 bases between. The germline V gene encodes CDR1 MNHEY and CDR2 SVGAGI. CDR3 DNA sequence: TGTGCCAGCTCCCTTTCAGGGGACTATTATGGCTACACCTTC. Its translation: CASSLSGDYYGYTF.

The rearrangement links TRBV30 to TRBJ1-1, with unresolved D. With 2 bases removed from V and 4 bases from J, the gap between germline ends came to 11 bases. The CDR3 is 13 amino acids. Germline V gene data show CDR1 as GTSNPN and CDR2 as SVGIG (reference sequence). The CDR3, as DNA: TGTGCCTGGAGTCATGGAGGAGGCACTGAAGCTTTCTTT. Amino acid sequence: CAWSHGGGTEAFF.

The chain carries TRBV30 and TRBJ2-5; 8 nucleotides match TRBD2. In germline, CDR1 is GTSNPN, CDR2 SVGIG (reference sequence). The J segment lost 2 bases and the V segment lost 4 bases, leaving 9 bases of the junction unmatched. The CDR3 covers 15 residues. Written as DNA, the CDR3 is TGTGCCTGGACGGGTTCTAGCGGGCGGCAAGAGACCCAGTACTTC. This gives the protein CAWTGSSGRQETQYF.

The chain couples TRBV5-1 to TRBJ2-1, with D uncertain. The CDR3 loop spans 14 amino acids. The V and J ends lost 1 base and 0 bases respectively, with 5 bases between them. CDR1 and CDR2 from the germline V gene are SGHRS and YFSETQ. The DNA of the CDR3 is TGCGCCAGCAGCTTGTTTAGCTCCTACAATGAGCAGTTCTTC. As protein: CASSLFSSYNEQFF.